The entry that follows covers one T cell receptor (beta chain) sequence. This CDR3 comprises 15 residues. Trimming left V 1 base short and J 3 bases short, with 9 bases between. The germline V gene has CDR1 LGHDT and CDR2 YNNKEL (reference sequence). This sample was included in a study of blood T cell repertoires in COVID-19. Study in general: Nucleic acid was either cDNA or gDNA, and it came from T cells, B-cell-depleted T cells, or PBMCs.

Sequenced by immunoSEQ multiplex PCR; TCRdb stores in-frame clones only, minus some. The data show more than 200,000 clones, 80% to 85% seen once. The clonotype comes from a man aged 55-75 years with acute or convalescent COVID-19. The sample comprised peripheral blood. The rearrangement links TRBV3-1 (or the pseudogene TRBV3-2) to TRBJ1-4; perhaps TRBD1 as D (5 bases). CDR3 sequence (DNA): TGTGCCAGCAGCCAAGGGGGCCACGCTAATGAAAAACTGTTTTTT. Translated, it gives CASSQGGHANEKLFF.